The rows below give T cell receptor beta chains drawn from one sample of a study of T cell responses to AZD1222 COVID-19 vaccine. The table came from immunoSEQ multiplex PCR; TCRdb's copy has only in-frame clones and leaves some out. The sample lists 100,000 to 150,000 clones; about 90% were seen once. The specimen was peripheral blood, collected on day 0 of AZD1222 vaccination. The origin of the receptors is an adult in good health. Both conserved end residues are part of each CDR3. Each record gives: J gene, V gene, D gene, clone size, CDR3 protein, CDR3 DNA. The D gene is left open where the match is weak. A clone size is listed for some rows: how often the clone was seen (once, few, many), or a class if it is expanded.

J gene: TRBJ2-1; V gene: TRBV7-9; D gene: .; clone size: .; CDR3 protein: CASSLLGRTPNGEQFF; CDR3 DNA: TGTGCCAGCAGCTTGCTTGGAAGGACTCCCAACGGGGAGCAGTTCTTC
J gene: TRBJ1-2; V gene: TRBV28; D gene: .; clone size: .; CDR3 protein: CASSLITYGYTF; CDR3 DNA: TGTGCCAGCAGTTTAATCACCTATGGCTACACCTTC
J gene: TRBJ2-7; V gene: TRBV2; D gene: TRBD2; clone size: .; CDR3 protein: CASNQREGLEQYF; CDR3 DNA: TGTGCCAGCAACCAGCGGGAGGGCCTCGAGCAGTACTTC
J gene: TRBJ1-5; V gene: TRBV30; D gene: TRBD1; clone size: .; CDR3 protein: CAWSSDRDGSRNQPQHF; CDR3 DNA: TGTGCCTGGAGTTCGGACAGGGACGGGTCTCGCAATCAGCCCCAGCATTTT
J gene: TRBJ1-5; V gene: TRBV7-2; D gene: .; clone size: few; CDR3 protein: CASTPGIGNQPQHF; CDR3 DNA: TGTGCCAGCACCCCGGGGATCGGCAATCAGCCCCAGCATTTT
J gene: TRBJ2-1; V gene: TRBV29-1; D gene: .; clone size: .; CDR3 protein: CSVPDYPSYNEQFF; CDR3 DNA: TGCAGCGTCCCTGACTACCCCTCCTACAATGAGCAGTTCTTC
J gene: TRBJ2-2; V gene: TRBV6-5; D gene: .; clone size: .; CDR3 protein: CASSPGQGASGELFF; CDR3 DNA: TGTGCCAGCAGCCCCGGGCAGGGAGCCTCCGGGGAGCTGTTTTTT
J gene: TRBJ2-5; V gene: TRBV19; D gene: .; clone size: .; CDR3 protein: CASRSGLGAQETQYF; CDR3 DNA: TGTGCCAGTAGATCCGGGTTGGGGGCACAAGAGACCCAGTACTTC
J gene: TRBJ2-3; V gene: TRBV2; D gene: .; clone size: .; CDR3 protein: CASNPRASTDTQYF; CDR3 DNA: TGTGCCAGCAACCCCCGGGCTAGCACAGATACGCAGTATTTT
J gene: TRBJ1-2; V gene: TRBV9; D gene: .; clone size: .; CDR3 protein: CASSALSVEGLGYTF; CDR3 DNA: TGTGCCAGCAGCGCCTTGAGTGTAGAAGGTCTGGGCTACACCTTC
J gene: TRBJ1-5; V gene: TRBV3-1/TRBV3-2; D gene: .; clone size: once; CDR3 protein: CASSQDGAVQPQHF; CDR3 DNA: TGTGCCAGCAGCCAAGATGGGGCAGTTCAGCCCCAGCATTTT
J gene: TRBJ2-7; V gene: TRBV29-1; D gene: .; clone size: .; CDR3 protein: CSVDGAHGASSSYEQYF; CDR3 DNA: TGCAGCGTTGATGGGGCCCACGGGGCGTCCTCCTCCTACGAGCAGTACTTC
J gene: TRBJ1-2; V gene: TRBV27; D gene: TRBD1; clone size: .; CDR3 protein: CASSPVGQGAGYTF; CDR3 DNA: TGTGCCAGCAGCCCTGTCGGACAGGGTGCTGGCTACACCTTC
J gene: TRBJ2-7; V gene: TRBV18; D gene: .; clone size: .; CDR3 protein: CASSPPGGPEQYF; CDR3 DNA: TGTGCCAGCTCACCACCGGGGGGGCCCGAGCAGTACTTC
J gene: TRBJ2-1; V gene: TRBV2; D gene: TRBD2; clone size: once; CDR3 protein: CASTRLASQYRTEQFF; CDR3 DNA: TGTGCCAGCACCCGACTAGCGTCTCAGTATCGTACTGAGCAGTTCTTC
J gene: TRBJ2-1; V gene: TRBV30; D gene: .; clone size: .; CDR3 protein: CAWTTQPYNEQFF; CDR3 DNA: TGTGCCTGGACAACTCAACCCTACAATGAGCAGTTCTTC
J gene: TRBJ1-4; V gene: TRBV11-2; D gene: .; clone size: .; CDR3 protein: CASSLVGGANEKLFF; CDR3 DNA: TGTGCCAGCAGCTTAGTGGGGGGAGCTAATGAAAAACTGTTTTTT
J gene: TRBJ1-1; V gene: TRBV30; D gene: TRBD1; clone size: .; CDR3 protein: CAWDRGEGTEAFF; CDR3 DNA: TGTGCCTGGGACAGGGGAGAGGGGACTGAAGCTTTCTTT
J gene: TRBJ2-3; V gene: TRBV2; D gene: .; clone size: .; CDR3 protein: CASTGTSYDTQYF; CDR3 DNA: TGTGCCAGCACCGGGACTTCCTACGATACGCAGTATTTT
J gene: TRBJ2-1; V gene: TRBV6-6; D gene: TRBD2; clone size: .; CDR3 protein: CASSYRGTSGRGEQFF; CDR3 DNA: TGTGCCAGCAGTTACCGCGGGACTAGCGGGAGGGGTGAGCAGTTCTTC
J gene: TRBJ2-2; V gene: TRBV12-1; D gene: .; clone size: .; CDR3 protein: CASSFGLIGLQNTGELFF; CDR3 DNA: TGTGCCAGCAGTTTTGGTCTTATAGGACTACAGAACACCGGGGAGCTGTTTTTT
J gene: TRBJ1-2; V gene: TRBV6-5; D gene: TRBD1; clone size: .; CDR3 protein: CASRPGQGAESGYTF; CDR3 DNA: TGTGCCAGCAGGCCGGGACAGGGGGCAGAAAGTGGCTACACCTTC
J gene: TRBJ2-5; V gene: TRBV7-9; D gene: .; clone size: .; CDR3 protein: CASSLVWGRDTETQYF; CDR3 DNA: TGTGCCAGCAGCTTAGTATGGGGCCGGGATACAGAGACCCAGTACTTC
J gene: TRBJ1-3; V gene: TRBV18; D gene: .; clone size: .; CDR3 protein: CASSPRTLSGNTIYF; CDR3 DNA: TGTGCCAGCTCACCCAGGACCCTCTCTGGAAACACCATATATTTT
J gene: TRBJ2-1; V gene: TRBV3-1/TRBV3-2; D gene: .; clone size: .; CDR3 protein: CASSFEAASGNNEQFF; CDR3 DNA: TGTGCCAGCAGCTTTGAAGCGGCTAGTGGGAATAATGAGCAGTTCTTC
J gene: TRBJ1-5; V gene: TRBV27; D gene: .; clone size: .; CDR3 protein: CASSSLSNQPQHF; CDR3 DNA: TGTGCCAGCAGTTCCCTTAGTAATCAGCCCCAGCATTTT
J gene: TRBJ1-2; V gene: TRBV30; D gene: .; clone size: .; CDR3 protein: CAWSAQNYGYTF; CDR3 DNA: TGTGCCTGGAGCGCCCAGAACTATGGCTACACCTTC
J gene: TRBJ1-5; V gene: TRBV19; D gene: .; clone size: .; CDR3 protein: CASSIMVGQPQHF; CDR3 DNA: TGTGCCAGTAGTATAATGGTAGGTCAGCCCCAGCATTTT
J gene: TRBJ1-2; V gene: TRBV6-4; D gene: TRBD1; clone size: .; CDR3 protein: CASSPGTASYGYTF; CDR3 DNA: TGTGCCAGCAGTCCCGGGACAGCTTCCTATGGCTACACCTTC
J gene: TRBJ2-5; V gene: TRBV29-1; D gene: .; clone size: once; CDR3 protein: CSVGLTRGETQYF; CDR3 DNA: TGCAGCGTTGGCTTGACAAGGGGAGAGACCCAGTACTTC
J gene: TRBJ1-2; V gene: TRBV7-9; D gene: .; clone size: .; CDR3 protein: CASSLAGLPSPYGYTF; CDR3 DNA: TGTGCCAGCAGCTTAGCGGGACTCCCCAGCCCATATGGCTACACCTTC
J gene: TRBJ2-7; V gene: TRBV11-2; D gene: TRBD1; clone size: .; CDR3 protein: CASSSTGSYEQYF; CDR3 DNA: TGTGCCAGCAGCTCGACAGGGAGCTACGAGCAGTACTTC
J gene: TRBJ2-1; V gene: TRBV20-1; D gene: TRBD2; clone size: few; CDR3 protein: CSASRAGGRYNEQFF; CDR3 DNA: TGCAGTGCTAGTCGAGCGGGGGGTAGGTACAATGAGCAGTTCTTC
J gene: TRBJ1-4; V gene: TRBV19; D gene: .; clone size: .; CDR3 protein: CAISSSGVLNEKLFF; CDR3 DNA: TGTGCCATTTCCAGCTCAGGGGTCCTTAATGAAAAACTGTTTTTT
J gene: TRBJ2-7; V gene: TRBV5-6; D gene: .; clone size: .; CDR3 protein: CASSQGWPYPYEQYF; CDR3 DNA: TGTGCCAGCAGCCAAGGGTGGCCCTACCCCTACGAGCAGTACTTC
J gene: TRBJ1-6; V gene: TRBV28; D gene: .; clone size: .; CDR3 protein: CASGQYNSPLHF; CDR3 DNA: TGTGCCAGCGGACAGTATAATTCACCCCTCCACTTT
J gene: TRBJ2-7; V gene: TRBV28; D gene: TRBD2; clone size: .; CDR3 protein: CASTPGGGSYEQYF; CDR3 DNA: TGTGCCAGCACCCCGGGAGGCGGCTCCTACGAGCAGTACTTC
J gene: TRBJ2-3; V gene: TRBV5-1; D gene: TRBD2; clone size: few; CDR3 protein: CASTGTSGTNTQYF; CDR3 DNA: TGCGCCAGCACCGGGACTAGCGGGACGAATACGCAGTATTTT
J gene: TRBJ1-1; V gene: TRBV10-3; D gene: .; clone size: .; CDR3 protein: CAITQTENTEAFF; CDR3 DNA: TGTGCCATCACCCAGACAGAGAACACTGAAGCTTTCTTT
J gene: TRBJ1-1; V gene: TRBV7-8; D gene: .; clone size: .; CDR3 protein: CASSLGTPNTEAFF; CDR3 DNA: TGTGCCAGCAGCCTCGGGACTCCGAACACTGAAGCTTTCTTT
J gene: TRBJ2-1; V gene: TRBV6-4; D gene: .; clone size: .; CDR3 protein: CASSDLPTNEQFF; CDR3 DNA: TGTGCCAGCAGTGACTTGCCGACCAATGAGCAGTTCTTC
J gene: TRBJ2-2; V gene: TRBV4-1; D gene: .; clone size: .; CDR3 protein: CASSRERTGELFF; CDR3 DNA: TGCGCCAGCAGCCGGGAGCGTACCGGGGAGCTGTTTTTT